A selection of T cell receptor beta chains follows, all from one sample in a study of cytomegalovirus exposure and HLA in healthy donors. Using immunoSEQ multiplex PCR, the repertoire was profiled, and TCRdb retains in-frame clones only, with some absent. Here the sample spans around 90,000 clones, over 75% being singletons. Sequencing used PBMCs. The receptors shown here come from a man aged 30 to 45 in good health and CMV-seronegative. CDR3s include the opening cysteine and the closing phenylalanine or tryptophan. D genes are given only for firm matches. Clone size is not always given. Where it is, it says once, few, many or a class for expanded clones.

CDR3: CAWSFKGDQPQHF
DNA: TGTGCCTGGAGTTTTAAGGGGGATCAGCCCCAGCATTTT
D: NA
size: NA
V: TRBV30
J: TRBJ1-5

CDR3: CASSTGTSGRASPSVEQFF
DNA: TGCGCCAGCAGCACCGGGACTAGCGGGAGGGCCTCCCCTTCGGTTGAGCAGTTCTTC
D: TRBD2
size: NA
V: TRBV5-1
J: TRBJ2-1

CDR3: CASSFNRRTVRTDTQYF
DNA: TGTGCCAGCAGTTTTAACCGACGGACAGTTCGCACAGATACGCAGTATTTT
D: NA
size: NA
V: TRBV28
J: TRBJ2-3

CDR3: CASSPKNGGRVGELFF
DNA: TGCGCCAGCAGTCCAAAGAACGGGGGGCGCGTCGGGGAGCTGTTTTTT
D: NA
size: NA
V: TRBV5-1
J: TRBJ2-2

CDR3: CASSLLESLGGEQFF
DNA: TGTGCCAGCAGCTTGTTGGAATCTCTCGGGGGTGAGCAGTTCTTC
D: NA
size: NA
V: TRBV11-2
J: TRBJ2-1

CDR3: CASSPNPNMNTEAFF
DNA: TGTGCCAGCTCACCCAATCCCAACATGAACACTGAAGCTTTCTTT
D: NA
size: NA
V: TRBV18
J: TRBJ1-1

CDR3: CASSHDWGRSLNTEAFF
DNA: TGTGCCAGCAGCCACGATTGGGGGAGGTCCTTGAACACTGAAGCTTTCTTT
D: NA
size: NA
V: TRBV5-5
J: TRBJ1-1

CDR3: CASSFPAQGAYEQYF
DNA: TGTGCCAGCAGTTTCCCTGCACAGGGGGCCTACGAGCAGTACTTC
D: TRBD1
size: NA
V: TRBV28
J: TRBJ2-7

CDR3: CASSWEGHGEKLFF
DNA: TGCGCCAGCAGCTGGGAGGGGCATGGGGAAAAACTGTTTTTT
D: NA
size: NA
V: TRBV5-1
J: TRBJ1-4

CDR3: CASSPLAAGGSTDTQYF
DNA: TGTGCCAGCAGTCCCCTCGCCGCGGGGGGGAGCACAGATACGCAGTATTTT
D: TRBD2
size: NA
V: TRBV6-4
J: TRBJ2-3

CDR3: CASSLAGLRTSTDTQYF
DNA: TGCGCCAGCAGCTTGGCGGGACTACGAACAAGTACAGATACGCAGTATTTT
D: TRBD2
size: NA
V: TRBV5-1
J: TRBJ2-3

CDR3: CASQPGQGKVAKNIQYF
DNA: TGTGCCTCCCAACCGGGACAGGGGAAGGTAGCCAAAAACATTCAGTACTTC
D: TRBD1
size: few
V: TRBV19
J: TRBJ2-4

CDR3: CATSRSPSPGTGEGEQYF
DNA: TGTGCCACCAGCAGATCGCCCAGCCCCGGGACAGGGGAAGGCGAGCAGTACTTC
D: TRBD1
size: NA
V: TRBV15
J: TRBJ2-7

CDR3: CASSVGFGDRQETQYF
DNA: TGTGCCAGCAGCGTAGGATTCGGGGACAGACAAGAGACCCAGTACTTC
D: TRBD1
size: NA
V: TRBV9
J: TRBJ2-5

CDR3: CAWNRLAEYNEQFF
DNA: TGTGCCTGGAATCGGCTAGCGGAATACAATGAGCAGTTCTTC
D: TRBD2
size: few
V: TRBV30
J: TRBJ2-1

CDR3: CASRQGNQPQHF
DNA: TGTGCCAGCAGACAAGGCAATCAGCCCCAGCATTTT
D: NA
size: NA
V: TRBV6-5
J: TRBJ1-5

CDR3: CASSTGPSTDTQYF
DNA: TGCGCCAGCAGCACTGGTCCCAGCACAGATACGCAGTATTTT
D: NA
size: NA
V: TRBV5-1
J: TRBJ2-3

CDR3: CASSLKTEHYEQYF
DNA: TGTGCCAGCAGCTTAAAAACAGAGCATTACGAGCAGTACTTC
D: NA
size: NA
V: TRBV7-6
J: TRBJ2-7

CDR3: CASSLKTGGTEAFF
DNA: TGTGCCAGCAGCTTAAAGACGGGGGGCACTGAAGCTTTCTTT
D: NA
size: NA
V: TRBV7-2
J: TRBJ1-1

CDR3: CASSLSSGIYEQYF
DNA: TGTGCCAGCAGCTTAAGTAGCGGGATCTACGAGCAGTACTTC
D: TRBD2
size: few
V: TRBV11-2
J: TRBJ2-7